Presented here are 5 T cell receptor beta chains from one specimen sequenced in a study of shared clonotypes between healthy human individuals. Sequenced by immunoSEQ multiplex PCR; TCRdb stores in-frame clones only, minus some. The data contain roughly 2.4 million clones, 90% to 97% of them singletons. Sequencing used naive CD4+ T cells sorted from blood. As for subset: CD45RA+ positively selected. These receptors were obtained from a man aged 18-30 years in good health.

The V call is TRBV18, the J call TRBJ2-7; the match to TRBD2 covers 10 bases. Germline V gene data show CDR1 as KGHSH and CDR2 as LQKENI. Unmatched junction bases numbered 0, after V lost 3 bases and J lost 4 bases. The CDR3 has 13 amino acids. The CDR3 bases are TGTGCCAGCTCACCTAGCGGGAGGTACGAGCAGTACTTC. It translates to CASSPSGRYEQYF.

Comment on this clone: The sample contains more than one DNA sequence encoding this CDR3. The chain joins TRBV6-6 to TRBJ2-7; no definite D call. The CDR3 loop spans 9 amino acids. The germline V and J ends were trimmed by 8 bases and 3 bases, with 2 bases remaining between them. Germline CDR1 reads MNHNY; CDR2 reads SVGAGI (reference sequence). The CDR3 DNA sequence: TGTGCCAGCGGCTACGAGCAGTACTTC. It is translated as CASGYEQYF.

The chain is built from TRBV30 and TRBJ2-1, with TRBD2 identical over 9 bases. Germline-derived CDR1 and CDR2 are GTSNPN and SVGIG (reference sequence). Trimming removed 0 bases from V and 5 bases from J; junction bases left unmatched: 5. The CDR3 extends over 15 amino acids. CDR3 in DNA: TGTGCCTGGAGTGTTCTAGCGGGGTATAACAATGAGCAGTTCTTC. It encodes CAWSVLAGYNNEQFF.

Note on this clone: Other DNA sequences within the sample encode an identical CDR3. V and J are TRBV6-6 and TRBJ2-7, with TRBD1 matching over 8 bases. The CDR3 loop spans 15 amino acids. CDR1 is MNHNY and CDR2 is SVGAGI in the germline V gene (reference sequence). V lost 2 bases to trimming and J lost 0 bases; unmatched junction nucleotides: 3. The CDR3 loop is CASSYPGQGSYEQYF. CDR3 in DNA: TGTGCCAGCAGTTACCCCGGACAGGGCTCCTACGAGCAGTACTTC.

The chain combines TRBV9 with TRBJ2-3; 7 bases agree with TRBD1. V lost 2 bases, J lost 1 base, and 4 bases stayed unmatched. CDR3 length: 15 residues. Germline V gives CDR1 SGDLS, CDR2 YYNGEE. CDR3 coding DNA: TGTGCCAGCAGCGTCAGAGGGGGCGGCACAGATACGCAGTATTTT. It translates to CASSVRGGGTDTQYF.